This TCR beta chain was identified during a study of T cell repertoires in cytomegalovirus infection. For the study at large: Both CMV infection and a matching HLA type were indicated by public TCR beta signatures.

CDR1 and CDR2 from the germline V gene are SEHNR and FQNEAQ (reference sequence). This CDR3 is built from 14 residues. V lost 8 bases and J lost 6; bases outside the gene matches: 10. This clonotype was observed a handful of times. Its antigen remains unknown. Whole-study results and caveats: CMV-specific TCR beta clonotypes restricted by HLA-C were the ones dominating the ex vivo response. Based on cumulative public TCR beta family frequency, carriers of CMV plus the relevant HLA were identified.

TCRdb re-derived calls from the reads in MiXCR, one entry per CDR3 protein. Of around 200,000 distinct CDR3 sequences listed, approximately 17% are singletons. Input material: CD8+ T cells from PBMCs. The clonotype was recovered from a human donor in good health (CMV status not recorded). Some clones in this sample may be carry-over from other donors' samples. This chain links TRBV7-9 with TRBJ2-3; 8 nucleotides agree with TRBD1. The CDR3 region is CASQPPGQEDTQYF. Here the CDR3 DNA reads TGTGCCAGCCAACCTCCGGGACAGGAGGATACGCAGTATTTT.